The 27 T cell receptor beta chains below all came from one sample that was sequenced in a study of blood T cell repertoires in COVID-19. Produced via immunoSEQ multiplex PCR; TCRdb's table is partial and in-frame only. The sample contains some 110,000 clones, roughly nine tenths of which appear only once. Source material: peripheral blood. The receptors originated from a man in his forties with acute or convalescent COVID-19.

The CDR3 region is CASIDKSVDKNTEAFF. The CDR3 DNA reads TGCGCCAGCATCGATAAATCAGTGGACAAGAACACTGAAGCTTTCTTT. The rearrangement uses TRBV23-1 and TRBJ1-1, with TRBD1 as a possible D gene (5 bases). TRBV23-1 is an open reading frame whose function is uncertain. This CDR3 region has 16 residues. Trimming took 7 bases from V and 1 from J, leaving 19 bases between them.

The chain combines TRBV19 with TRBJ1-1; tentatively, D is TRBD1 (5 bases). This CDR3 comprises 15 residues. Germline V gene data show CDR1 as LNHDA and CDR2 as SQIVND (reference sequence). The V end lost 5 bases, the J end lost 3 bases, and 16 bases lay between the germline ends. CDR3 sequence: CASSRPRGKYTEAFF. CDR3 DNA sequence: TGTGCCAGTAGTCGTCCAAGGGGAAAGTACACTGAAGCTTTCTTT. Filled out from reference TRBV19 and TRBJ1-1, the complete variable domain reads DGGITQSPKYLFRKEGQNVTLSCEQNLNHDAMYWYRQDPGQGLRLIYYSQIVNDFQKGDIAEGYSVSREKKESFPLTVTSAQKNPTAFYLCASSRPRGKYTEAFFGQGTRLTVV.

This clone occurred many times. The V gene is TRBV27, the J gene TRBJ2-3; weak D call: TRBD1 (5 bases). The CDR3 length is 13 residues. V gave up 8 bases and J gave up 4 bases, with 13 bases separating them. Germline values: CDR1 MNHEY, CDR2 SMNVEV (reference sequence). The CDR3, as DNA: TGTGCCAGCGGGGCAGGGCCTGCAGATACGCAGTATTTT. It specifies CASGAGPADTQYF.

CDR3 nucleotide sequence: TGTGCCAGCGGCGGGGTTGGCACAGATACGCAGTATTTT. Residues: CASGGVGTDTQYF. This chain links TRBV3-1 (or the pseudogene TRBV3-2) with TRBJ2-3; perhaps TRBD2 as D (6 bases). CDR3 length: 13 amino acids. The V end lost 8 bases, the J end lost 1 base, and 10 bases lay between the germline ends. The germline V gene has CDR1 LGHDT and CDR2 YNNKEL (reference sequence).

The chain employs TRBV14 and TRBJ1-6, with D perhaps matching TRBD1 (6 bases). The CDR3 has 17 residues. Germline V gene data show CDR1 as SGHDN and CDR2 as FVKESK. With 4 bases removed from V and 0 bases from J, the gap between germline ends came to 13 bases. CDR3 sequence (DNA): TGTGCCAGCAGCCGCGGGGGGGGGCCCTCCTATAATTCACCCCTCCACTTT. Translating gives CASSRGGGPSYNSPLHF.

V and J are TRBV3-1 (or the pseudogene TRBV3-2) and TRBJ1-2; D uncertain. Trimming pared 1 base from V and 4 bases from J, leaving 10 bases between. The CDR3 length is 14 residues. Looked up from germline, CDR1 is LGHDT and CDR2 is YNNKEL (reference sequence). In DNA form, the CDR3 reads TGTGCCAGCAGCCAAGCCCGCGGCAGCTATGGCTACACCTTC. Translated: CASSQARGSYGYTF.

V gene TRBV6-5 combines with J gene TRBJ2-1, with a possible D match to TRBD1 (6 bases). Germline CDR1 MNHEY, CDR2 SVGAGI. V lost 8 bases to trimming and J lost 0 bases, with 8 bases between them. This CDR3 is 13 amino acids long. The DNA of the CDR3 is TGTGCCAGCCAGGACAGCTCCTACAATGAGCAGTTCTTC. This encodes CASQDSSYNEQFF.

The chain carries TRBV3-1 (or the pseudogene TRBV3-2) and TRBJ1-1; 9 bases match TRBD1. V lost 4 bases and J lost 5; bases outside the gene matches: 5. Germline-derived CDR1 and CDR2 are LGHDT and YNNKEL (reference sequence). The CDR3 loop spans 14 amino acids. CDR3 loop: CASSLRDRVTEAFF. The CDR3 bases are TGTGCCAGCAGCCTCCGGGACAGGGTAACTGAAGCTTTCTTT.

This chain uses TRBV19 with TRBJ2-5; maybe TRBD2 (5 bases). V lost 3 bases to trimming and J lost 1 base, with 12 bases between them. The CDR3 length is 15 residues. Looked up from germline, CDR1 is LNHDA and CDR2 is SQIVND (reference sequence). The CDR3 loop reads CASSIELRVQETQYF. DNA for the CDR3: TGTGCCAGTAGTATTGAGTTGCGGGTCCAAGAGACCCAGTACTTC.

The chain combines TRBV30 with TRBJ1-1; 7 nucleotides match TRBD1. Germline V gene data show CDR1 as GTSNPN and CDR2 as SVGIG (reference sequence). The CDR3 runs 13 residues. Unmatched junction bases numbered 4, after V lost 1 base and J lost 5 bases. The CDR3 sequence: CAWSADRVTEAFF. Written as DNA, the CDR3 is TGTGCCTGGAGTGCCGACAGGGTAACTGAAGCTTTCTTT.

Points on this clone: A read error may account for a junction end that differs from germline. The J gene is TRBJ1-3, the V gene TRBV2; perhaps TRBD1 as D (6 bases). This CDR3 comprises 14 residues. Germline V gives CDR1 SNHLY, CDR2 FYNNEI. DNA for the CDR3: TGTGCCAGCACTGAACAGGGCTCTGGAAACACCATATATTTT. Encoded protein: CASTEQGSGNTIYF.

The rearrangement uses TRBV6-4 and TRBJ2-3; 7 bases agree with TRBD1. The trim removed 3 bases at V and 4 bases at J, leaving 13 bases unmatched. The CDR3 length is 17 residues. The germline V gene has CDR1 MRHNA and CDR2 SNTAGT. The CDR3 protein is CASSDFGTGDGADTQYF. CDR3 DNA: TGTGCCAGCAGTGATTTTGGTACAGGGGACGGCGCAGATACGCAGTATTTT.

J is TRBJ1-6 and V is TRBV6-5; 10 nucleotides match TRBD1. The CDR3 runs to 15 residues. The ends lost 0 bases at V and 9 bases at J; junction bases unmatched: 2. The germline gives CDR1 MNHEY, CDR2 SVGAGI. CDR3 residues: CASSYSGTGASPLHF. In nucleotides, the CDR3 is TGTGCCAGCAGTTACTCCGGGACAGGGGCTTCACCCCTCCACTTT.

This chain connects TRBV2 to TRBJ2-5, with 12 bases aligning to TRBD2. J gave up 3 bases and V 6 bases, and 8 bases lay outside the gene matches. Germline assignment: CDR1 SNHLY and CDR2 FYNNEI. This CDR3 has 16 amino acids. The CDR3 bases are TGTGCCAGCAGCGCCCTCCTAGCGGGAGGGGAAGAGACCCAGTACTTC. Amino acids: CASSALLAGGEETQYF.

The count of this clone is one. The CDR3 DNA follows: TGTGCCAGCAGACCGAACAGGGGCTACGGAAACACCATATATTTT. This translates into CASRPNRGYGNTIYF. This chain joins TRBV11-2 and TRBJ1-3, with 7 bases identical to TRBD1. Trimming took 6 bases from V and 4 from J; bases not matched to a gene: 9. The CDR3 is 15 residues long. Germline CDR1 SGHAT, CDR2 FQNNGV.

This chain connects TRBV7-9 to TRBJ2-5; D is possibly TRBD2 (5 bases). The V gene lost 6 bases and the J gene lost 1 base, with 15 bases spanning the gap. The germline CDR1 and CDR2 sequences are SEHNR and FQNEAQ (reference sequence). This CDR3 region has 15 residues. CDR3 DNA: TGTGCCAGCAGGGGAGACCGCGGTGGCCAAGAGACCCAGTACTTC. This encodes CASRGDRGGQETQYF.

CDR3 in DNA: TGTGCCAGCAGCCATTGGACAGGGGACGAGACCCAGTACTTC. Translating it yields CASSHWTGDETQYF. The genes are TRBV7-9 and TRBJ2-5; the match to TRBD1 covers 9 bases. Unmatched junction bases numbered 6, after V lost 5 bases and J lost 5 bases. The length of the CDR3 is 14 residues. The germline V gene has CDR1 SEHNR and CDR2 FQNEAQ (reference sequence).

This chain joins TRBV30 and TRBJ1-5; 10 positions match TRBD1. The V gene's germline CDR1 is GTSNPN and CDR2 SVGIG (reference sequence). J lost 1 base, V lost 7 bases, and 1 base had no gene match. The CDR3 covers 13 residues. CDR3 sequence (DNA): TGTGCCTCGACAGGGGGCAGCAATCAGCCCCAGCATTTT. Amino acid sequence: CASTGGSNQPQHF.

The chain joins TRBV5-6 to TRBJ2-3; D remains ambiguous. The CDR3 covers 12 residues. Germline CDR1 SGHDT, CDR2 YYEEEE. Trimming took off 2 bases at V and 1 base at J, with 2 bases between the two ends. CDR3 loop: CASSFGTDTQYF. For the CDR3, the DNA is TGTGCCAGCAGCTTCGGCACAGATACGCAGTATTTT.

The V call is TRBV6-5, the J call TRBJ2-3; D is perhaps TRBD2 (6 bases). The length of the CDR3 is 14 residues. V was shortened by 8 bases and J by 0 bases, with 12 bases between the two germline ends. Per germline, CDR1 MNHEY and CDR2 SVGAGI. CDR3 loop: CASRRDLSTDTQYF. The CDR3 bases are TGTGCCAGCCGTAGGGACTTAAGCACAGATACGCAGTATTTT.

The rearrangement links TRBV29-1 to TRBJ2-1, with 11 bases matching TRBD2. Germline lookup yields CDR1 SQVTM and CDR2 ANQGSEA. J was trimmed by 4 bases and V by 7 bases; bases with no gene match: 6. This CDR3 contains 14 residues. The CDR3 spells CSAPLAGEYNEQFF. The CDR3, as DNA: TGCAGCGCACCACTAGCGGGAGAATACAATGAGCAGTTCTTC.

The V call is TRBV7-3, the J call TRBJ2-6; D possibly corresponds to TRBD1 (6 bases). V was pared by 3 bases and J by 0 bases, with 15 bases between. The V gene's germline CDR1 is SGHTA and CDR2 FQGTGA. This CDR3 contains 18 residues. The CDR3 loop reads CASSLEPRDNSGANVLTF. The DNA for the CDR3 is TGTGCCAGCAGCTTGGAACCCCGGGACAACTCTGGGGCCAACGTCCTGACTTTC.

The CDR3 DNA is TGTGCCAGGCCTCCCCCCTTAGACAGGACTTACACCATATATTTT. Translating it yields CARPPPLDRTYTIYF. The chain is built from TRBV19 and TRBJ1-3, with a tentative D call TRBD1 (6 bases). V lost 9 bases, J lost 8 bases, and 23 bases lay in between. Germline V CDR1 and CDR2: LNHDA, SQIVND (reference sequence). This CDR3 region has 15 residues.

The V and J genes are TRBV10-2 and TRBJ2-7; 10 bases match TRBD2. Per the germline V gene, CDR1 is WSHSY and CDR2 is SAAADI. The length of the CDR3 is 16 residues. V lost 2 bases and J lost 5; bases outside the gene matches: 9. The CDR3 DNA reads TGCGCCAGCAGTGAGATATCGAGGCTAGCGGGGGACGAGCAGTACTTC. This codes for CASSEISRLAGDEQYF.

This clone was counted a few times. The chain couples TRBV4-3 to TRBJ2-1; 11 bases line up with TRBD2. Trimming removed 0 bases from V and 7 bases from J; junction bases left unmatched: 5. Germline V gene data show CDR1 as LGHNA and CDR2 as YSLEER. The CDR3 has 16 amino acids. The CDR3 loop reads CASSQDRLAGWNEQFF. The CDR3 DNA is TGCGCCAGCAGCCAAGATAGACTAGCGGGGTGGAATGAGCAGTTCTTC.

The V gene is TRBV5-5, the J gene TRBJ2-2; D is uncertain. The CDR3 has 15 residues. Germline CDR1 SGHKS, CDR2 YYEKEE (reference sequence). V dropped 4 bases and J dropped 0 bases, with 10 bases sitting between them. This CDR3 reads CASSVRAANTGELFF. Written as DNA, the CDR3 is TGTGCCAGCAGCGTTCGAGCCGCGAACACCGGGGAGCTGTTTTTT.

This rearrangement joins TRBV4-1 to TRBJ2-6; 11 bases agree with TRBD1. Germline lookup yields CDR1 MGHRA and CDR2 YSYEKL. The CDR3 runs to 19 residues. With V trimmed by 1 base and J by 0 bases, 5 bases remained unmatched. The CDR3 nucleotides are TGCGCCAGCAGCCAAGTAGGGACAGGGGGGGACTCTGGGGCCAACGTCCTGACTTTC. Encoded protein: CASSQVGTGGDSGANVLTF.